One sample yielded the 8 T cell receptor beta chains listed below, sequenced in a study of T cell changes during pregnancy in multiple sclerosis (dated by TCRdb to about 2019). The method was the immunoSEQ multiplex PCR assay. Held by TCRdb, this immuneACCESS table contains in-frame sequences only and omits some clones. Under half of the omission traces to an unresolved V gene where checked; the cause of the rest is unknown. The sample table records some 85,000 clones; around 94% of these occur just once. The leading ten clones occupy around 0.84% of the sample. The sequencing used peripheral blood, collected in the third trimester of pregnancy. These receptors were collected from a female donor with multiple sclerosis, enrolled in a pregnancy study.

V gene TRBV5-5 combines with J gene TRBJ2-5, with D possibly being TRBD2 (5 bases). CDR1 and CDR2 from the germline V gene are SGHKS and YYEKEE (reference sequence). V shed 4 bases and J shed 5 bases, with 9 bases lying between them. The CDR3 covers 12 residues. The CDR3 nucleotides read TGTGCCAGCAGCACCGGGGTGGAGACCCAGTACTTC. Amino acids: CASSTGVETQYF.

The chain joins TRBV9 to TRBJ2-3; TRBD2 aligns across 7 bases. Germline trimming cut 0 bases from V and 1 base from J; bases unmatched to any gene: 2. This CDR3 region has 15 residues. CDR1 and CDR2 from the germline V gene are SGDLS and YYNGEE. CDR3 in DNA: TGTGCCAGCAGCGTAGGGACTAGTCGCACAGATACGCAGTATTTT. This translates into CASSVGTSRTDTQYF. The full variable domain, its missing parts supplied by reference TRBV9 and TRBJ2-3, is DSGVTQTPKHLITATGQRVTLRCSPRSGDLSVYWYQQSLDQGLQFLIQYYNGEERAKGNILERFSAQQFPDLHSELNLSSLELGDSALYFCASSVGTSRTDTQYFGPGTRLTVL.

The chain joins TRBV4-2 to TRBJ1-2, with D perhaps matching TRBD1 (5 bases). Germline CDR1 reads LGHNA; CDR2 reads YNFKEQ. V lost 6 bases and J 2 bases, leaving 22 bases between the germline ends. This CDR3 is built from 17 residues. The CDR3 DNA follows: TGTGCCAGCAGGGCACGGGGGACCCAGGGAGAAAACTATGGCTACACCTTC. Translated, it gives CASRARGTQGENYGYTF.

The chain has TRBV7-6 and TRBJ2-7; D perhaps matches TRBD2 (6 bases). CDR3 length: 13 residues. V lost 5 bases to trimming and J lost 6 bases, with 14 bases between them. CDR1 is SGHVS and CDR2 is FNYEAQ in the germline V gene. This CDR3 is CASSPRDSPEQYF. The CDR3 DNA follows: TGTGCCAGCAGCCCCCGGGACTCGCCCGAGCAGTACTTC.

The rearrangement joins TRBV28 to TRBJ2-3, with 10 positions matching TRBD2. V gave up 1 base and J gave up 1 base; unmatched junction bases: 5. Germline assignment: CDR1 MDHEN and CDR2 SYDVKM. The CDR3 has 17 amino acids. The CDR3, as DNA: TGTGCCAGCAGTTTATCCACCGGGACTAGCGGCACAGATACGCAGTATTTT. Amino acid sequence: CASSLSTGTSGTDTQYF.

The sample holds one count of this clone. This rearrangement joins TRBV13 to TRBJ2-1, with TRBD1 as a possible D gene (5 bases). CDR1 and CDR2 from the germline V gene are PRHDT and FYEKMQ (reference sequence). This CDR3 contains 13 residues. V was cut by 10 bases and J by 4 bases, with 14 bases left in between. DNA of the CDR3: TGTGCCACCCCGACAGAACAATACAATGAGCAGTTCTTC. The encoded protein is CATPTEQYNEQFF.

The V call is TRBV30, the J call TRBJ1-1, with TRBD1 matching over 9 bases. V shed 5 bases, J shed 3 bases, and the junction held 7 bases outside the gene matches. Germline CDR1 GTSNPN, CDR2 SVGIG (reference sequence). The CDR3 runs to 14 residues. The CDR3 here is CAWATGGWDTEAFF. DNA of the CDR3: TGTGCCTGGGCGACAGGGGGATGGGACACTGAAGCTTTCTTT.

This rearrangement joins TRBV27 to TRBJ2-7, with a weak D call TRBD2 (5 bases). The CDR3 length is 14 residues. Trimming removed 6 bases from V and 3 bases from J, with 15 bases in between. Germline values: CDR1 MNHEY, CDR2 SMNVEV (reference sequence). CDR3 DNA sequence: TGTGCCAGCAGCTCGACCTTGAGGGTCTACGAGCAGTACTTC. Translation: CASSSTLRVYEQYF.